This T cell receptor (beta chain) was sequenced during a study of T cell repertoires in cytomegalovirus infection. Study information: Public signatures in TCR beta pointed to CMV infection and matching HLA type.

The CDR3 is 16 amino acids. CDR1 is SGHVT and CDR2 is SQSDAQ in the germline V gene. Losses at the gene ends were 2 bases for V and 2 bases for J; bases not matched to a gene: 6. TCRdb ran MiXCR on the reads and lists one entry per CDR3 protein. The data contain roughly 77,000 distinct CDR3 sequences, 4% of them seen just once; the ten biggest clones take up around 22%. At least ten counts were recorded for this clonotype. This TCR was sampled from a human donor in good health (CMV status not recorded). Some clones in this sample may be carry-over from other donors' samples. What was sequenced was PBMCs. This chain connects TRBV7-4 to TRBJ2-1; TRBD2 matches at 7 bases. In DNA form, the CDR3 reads TGTGCCAGCAGCTTATCTGAGCGGGACCCCTACAATGAGCAGTTCTTC. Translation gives CASSLSERDPYNEQFF.